This T cell receptor beta chain was sequenced for a study of T cells after yellow fever vaccination. This clonotype was seen at least ten times. This CDR3 has 14 residues. The V and J ends lost 1 base and 9 bases respectively, with 10 bases between them. Germline V gives CDR1 LGHDT, CDR2 YNNKEL (reference sequence). TCRdb passed the 5' RACE reads through MiXCR, listing each CDR3 protein once. The sample lists more than 200,000 distinct CDR3 sequences; roughly 3.7% were seen once. The chain combines TRBV3-1 with TRBJ1-6; the D is unclear. This clonotype was obtained from a man younger than 35 who received the YFV17D yellow fever vaccine. Sample: PBMCs, taken 15 days after the yellow fever booster vaccination. This CDR3 is CASSQASSRSPLHF. The CDR3 DNA follows: TGTGCCAGCAGCCAAGCGTCGAGCCGTTCACCCCTCCACTTT.